Listed below are T cell receptor beta chains from one sample, sequenced in a study of CD8+CD57+ T cells in acquired aplastic anemia. TCRdb recomputed calls from the reads with MiXCR, one row per CDR3 protein. There are around 200,000 distinct CDR3 sequences in the sample; roughly 65% occur only once, and 40% to 50% lies in the top ten. The sequenced sample was sorted CD4+, CD8+, or CD8+CD57+ T cells (not recorded which) from PBMCs. The source of these receptors is a human donor with aplastic anemia. The CDR3 runs from the conserved cysteine through the conserved F or W. Clone size is not always given. Where it is, it says once, few, many or a class for expanded clones.

v_gene	j_gene	abundance	len	CDR3aa
TRBV5-1	TRBJ1-1	-	14	CASSFNSRQTEAFF
TRBV29-1	TRBJ1-1	-	13	CSAAYLANTEAFF
TRBV19	TRBJ1-2	-	15	CASSIGVGSGYGYTF
TRBV9	TRBJ2-2	-	17	CASSVASSTSGAGELFF
TRBV4-1	TRBJ2-3	many	16	CASSQGAGASTDTQYF
TRBV25-1	TRBJ1-2	many	13	CASSVQGTYGYTF
TRBV24-1	TRBJ2-5	-	14	CATSDPGQQETQYF
TRBV4-2	TRBJ2-7	-	14	CASSHQGETYEQYF
TRBV6-4	TRBJ2-5	-	11	CASTTWRTQYF
TRBV7-2	TRBJ2-5	-	14	CASSLEPVSGTQYF
TRBV7-9	TRBJ2-3	few	11	CASSAPDTQYF
TRBV20-1	TRBJ2-5	few	14	CSASARGPRETQYF
TRBV29-1	TRBJ2-7	few	13	CSVGTGISYEQYF
TRBV5-5	TRBJ1-6	-	15	CASSQDVDGNSPLHF
TRBV11-2	TRBJ2-7	-	16	CASSKTPGQGHYEQYF
TRBV10-3	TRBJ2-7	-	15	CAISESPQLPYEQYF
TRBV5-1	TRBJ2-7	-	15	CASSLALGQGYEQYF
TRBV12-3/TRBV12-4	TRBJ2-2	-	13	CAGLAGNTGELFF
TRBV7-2	TRBJ2-7	-	13	CASRKTGIGEQYF
TRBV20-1	TRBJ1-5	many	15	CSARKNRGGDQPQHF
TRBV12-3/TRBV12-4	TRBJ2-1	many	13	CASSLGETPEQFF
TRBV7-7	TRBJ2-7	-	12	CARGLEGNEQYF
TRBV5-6	TRBJ1-1	many	12	CASSLVPHEAFF
TRBV2	TRBJ2-1	-	15	CASSTGWTGNNEQFF
TRBV7-9	-	-	15	CASSILAGEVNEQFF
TRBV10-3	TRBJ2-7	many	15	CAISESTAAIDEQYF
TRBV25-1	TRBJ1-3	-	13	CASSEYDGNTIYF
TRBV2	TRBJ1-2	-	13	CASSHTGSGGYTF
TRBV18	TRBJ1-6	-	15	CASSPSEVPNSPLHF
TRBV24-1	TRBJ1-5	-	14	CARGMWGINQPQHF
TRBV24-1	TRBJ1-5	-	14	CATSDLHPDQPQHF
TRBV12-3/TRBV12-4	TRBJ2-3	-	16	CAIGAGRGLAIDTQYF
TRBV5-1	TRBJ2-5	many	14	CASSLRTLQETQYF
TRBV5-1	TRBJ2-7	few	14	CATSPGQETYEQYF
TRBV9	TRBJ2-5	-	17	CASSTGTSGGPQETQYF